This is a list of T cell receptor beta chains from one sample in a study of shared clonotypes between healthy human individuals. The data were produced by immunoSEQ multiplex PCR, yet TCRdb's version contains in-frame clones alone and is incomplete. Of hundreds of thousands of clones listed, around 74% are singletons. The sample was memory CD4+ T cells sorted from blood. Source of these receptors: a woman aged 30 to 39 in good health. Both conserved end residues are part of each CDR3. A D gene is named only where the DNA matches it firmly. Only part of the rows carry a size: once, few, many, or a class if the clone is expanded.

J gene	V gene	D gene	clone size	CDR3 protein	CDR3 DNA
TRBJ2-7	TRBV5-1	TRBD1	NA	CASSLDPGQQYEQYF	TGCGCCAGCAGCTTGGATCCGGGACAGCAATACGAGCAGTACTTC
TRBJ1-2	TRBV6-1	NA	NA	CASSEVGYGYTF	TGTGCCAGCAGTGAAGTGGGATATGGCTACACCTTC
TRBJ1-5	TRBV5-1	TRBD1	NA	CASSEGGGGQPQHF	TGCGCCAGCAGCGAAGGGGGCGGGGGCCAGCCCCAGCATTTT
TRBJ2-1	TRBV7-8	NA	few	CASSLAARVREQFF	TGTGCCAGCAGCTTAGCAGCCCGTGTCCGTGAGCAGTTCTTC
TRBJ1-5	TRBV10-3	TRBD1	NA	CAISEPGQGSNQPQHF	TGTGCCATCAGTGAGCCCGGACAGGGCAGCAATCAGCCCCAGCATTTT
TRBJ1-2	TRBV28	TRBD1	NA	CASSDKGTGRVYGYTF	TGTGCCAGCAGTGATAAAGGGACAGGGAGGGTCTATGGCTACACCTTC
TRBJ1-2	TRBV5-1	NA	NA	CASSLDILGDSYGYTF	TGCGCCAGCAGCCTTGACATCCTAGGGGACTCCTATGGCTACACCTTC
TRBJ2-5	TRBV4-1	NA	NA	CASSQDFSREETQYF	TGCGCCAGCAGCCAAGATTTCTCGAGAGAAGAGACCCAGTACTTC
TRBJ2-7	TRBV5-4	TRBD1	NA	CASSTTGGVFEQYF	TGTGCCAGCAGTACGACAGGGGGCGTTTTCGAGCAGTACTTC
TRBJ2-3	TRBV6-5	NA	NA	CASSYSAELAQYF	TGTGCCAGCAGTTACTCAGCGGAGCTGGCGCAGTATTTT
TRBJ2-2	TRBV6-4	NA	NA	CASSDNTGELFF	TGTGCCAGCAGTGATAACACCGGGGAGCTGTTTTTT
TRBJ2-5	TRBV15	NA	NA	CATSRGSSGTGETQYF	TGTGCCACCAGTAGGGGGTCTAGCGGGACAGGAGAGACCCAGTACTTC
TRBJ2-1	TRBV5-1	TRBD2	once	CASSLAGAGGNEQFF	TGCGCCAGCAGCTTGGCCGGAGCGGGAGGCAATGAGCAGTTCTTC
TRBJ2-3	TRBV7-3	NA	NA	CASSLSIKTDTQYF	TGTGCCAGCAGCTTAAGTATCAAAACAGATACGCAGTATTTT
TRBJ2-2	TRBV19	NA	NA	CASPNPRRPGELFF	TGTGCCAGCCCCAACCCAAGACGACCCGGGGAGCTGTTTTTT
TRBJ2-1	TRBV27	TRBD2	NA	CASSISVGVAGSSYNEQFF	TGTGCCAGCAGTATATCCGTTGGGGTAGCGGGAAGCTCCTACAATGAGCAGTTCTTC
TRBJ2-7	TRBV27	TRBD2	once	CASSSQPPDHSGSNYEQYF	TGTGCCAGCAGTTCTCAACCCCCTGACCATAGCGGGAGTAACTACGAGCAGTACTTC
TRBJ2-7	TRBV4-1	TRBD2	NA	CASSQAWTSGSSYEQYF	TGCGCCAGCAGCCAAGCTTGGACTAGCGGGAGCTCCTACGAGCAGTACTTC
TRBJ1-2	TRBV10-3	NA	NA	CAISESISRGGGYTF	TGTGCCATCAGTGAGTCGATTAGCAGGGGCGGTGGCTACACCTTC
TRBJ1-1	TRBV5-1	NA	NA	CASSLDGLMNTEAFF	TGCGCCAGCAGCTTGGACGGTCTCATGAACACTGAAGCTTTCTTT
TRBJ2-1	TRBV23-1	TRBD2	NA	CASSPLPPGRAFIVNEQFF	TGCGCCAGCAGTCCCCTGCCCCCCGGGAGGGCCTTTATCGTAAATGAGCAGTTCTTC
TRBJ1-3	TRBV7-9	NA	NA	CASSIRNSGNTIYF	TGTGCCAGCAGCATCCGCAACTCTGGAAACACCATATATTTT
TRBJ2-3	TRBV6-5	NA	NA	CASRLAPSLTDTQYF	TGTGCCAGCAGGCTAGCCCCAAGCCTCACAGATACGCAGTATTTT
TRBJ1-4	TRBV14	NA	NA	CASSQGYSSLYEKLFF	TGTGCCAGCAGCCAGGGCTACTCATCATTGTATGAAAAACTGTTTTTT
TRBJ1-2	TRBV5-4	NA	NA	CASGTGRGNGYTF	TGTGCCAGCGGAACAGGGAGAGGCAATGGCTACACCTTC
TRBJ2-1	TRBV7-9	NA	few	CASASAHRENEQFF	TGTGCCAGCGCTAGCGCACACCGAGAAAATGAGCAGTTCTTC
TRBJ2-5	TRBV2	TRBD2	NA	CASGGVAGEGETQYF	TGTGCCAGCGGGGGAGTGGCGGGAGAAGGCGAGACCCAGTACTTC
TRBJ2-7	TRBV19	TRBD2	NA	CASLPGGGGSYEQYF	TGTGCCAGTCTCCCGGGAGGAGGCGGCTCCTACGAGCAGTACTTC
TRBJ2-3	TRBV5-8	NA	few	CASSFSGTDTQYF	TGTGCCAGCAGCTTTAGCGGCACAGATACGCAGTATTTT
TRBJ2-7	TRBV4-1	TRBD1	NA	CASSQPGQTYEQYF	TGCGCCAGCAGCCAACCGGGACAGACCTACGAGCAGTACTTC
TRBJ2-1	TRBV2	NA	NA	CASSGPYNEQFF	TGTGCCAGTAGTGGCCCCTACAATGAGCAGTTCTTC
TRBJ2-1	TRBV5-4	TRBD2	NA	CASSFPSWGRDNEQFF	TGTGCCAGCAGCTTCCCCTCCTGGGGGAGGGACAATGAGCAGTTCTTC
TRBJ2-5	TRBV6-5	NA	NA	CASSTLQRGIETQYF	TGTGCCAGCAGTACCCTTCAACGTGGGATCGAGACCCAGTACTTC
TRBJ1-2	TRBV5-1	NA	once	CASSSLGKQSNYGYTF	TGCGCCAGCAGCTCACTCGGGAAACAGTCTAACTATGGCTACACCTTC
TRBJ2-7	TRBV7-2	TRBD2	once	CASSLGAGGRNREQYF	TGTGCCAGCAGCTTAGGGGCGGGCGGGAGGAATCGCGAGCAGTACTTC
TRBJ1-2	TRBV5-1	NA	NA	CASSLGVGRDYGYTF	TGCGCCAGCAGCTTGGGTGTTGGCAGGGACTATGGCTACACCTTC
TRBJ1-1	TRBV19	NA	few	CASSVGAMTNTEAFF	TGTGCCAGTAGTGTCGGAGCAATGACGAACACTGAAGCTTTCTTT
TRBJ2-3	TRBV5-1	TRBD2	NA	CASSSGLAGGPGWADTQYF	TGCGCCAGCAGCTCGGGACTAGCGGGAGGGCCCGGTTGGGCAGATACGCAGTATTTT
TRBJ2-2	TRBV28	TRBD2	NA	CASSLLSGTNTGELFF	TGTGCCAGCAGTTTATTGAGCGGGACGAACACCGGGGAGCTGTTTTTT
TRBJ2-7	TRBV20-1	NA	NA	CSASQLYEQYF	TGCAGTGCTTCCCAACTCTACGAGCAGTACTTC
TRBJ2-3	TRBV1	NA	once	CTSSQEGLAGPSTDTQYF	TGCACCAGCAGCCAAGAAGGGCTAGCGGGACCTAGCACAGATACGCAGTATTTT
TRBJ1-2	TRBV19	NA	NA	CASSIPAGVGYTF	TGTGCCAGTAGTATTCCGGCAGGCGTCGGCTACACCTTC
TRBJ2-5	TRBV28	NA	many	CASSPLSETQYF	TGTGCCAGCAGCCCGCTATCCGAGACCCAGTACTTC
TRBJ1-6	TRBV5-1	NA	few	CASSLGRDSPLHF	TGCGCCAGCAGCTTGGGTCGAGATTCACCCCTCCACTTT
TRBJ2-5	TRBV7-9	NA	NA	CASSLVFREQETQYF	TGTGCCAGCAGCTTAGTTTTTCGGGAACAAGAGACCCAGTACTTC
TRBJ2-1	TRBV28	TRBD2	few	CATGLAGGRRYYNEQFF	TGTGCCACAGGACTAGCGGGAGGAAGGAGATACTACAATGAGCAGTTCTTC
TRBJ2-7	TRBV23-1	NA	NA	CASSQPPFRPLYEQYF	TGCGCCAGCAGTCAACCCCCCTTCCGACCTTTATACGAGCAGTACTTC
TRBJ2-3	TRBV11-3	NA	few	CASSSHPRDTQYF	TGTGCCAGCAGCTCACACCCTCGGGATACGCAGTATTTT
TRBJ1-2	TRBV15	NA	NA	CATSRDRVYGYTF	TGTGCCACCAGCAGAGACAGGGTATATGGCTACACCTTC
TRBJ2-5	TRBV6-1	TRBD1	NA	CASSVDRGRETQYF	TGTGCCAGCAGTGTGGACAGGGGGCGCGAGACCCAGTACTTC